These T cell receptor beta chains were read from a single sample in a study of T-cell memory formation after mild COVID-19. TCRdb re-called the 5' RACE reads with MiXCR, one entry per CDR3 protein. The sample shows about 210,000 distinct CDR3 sequences, over 9.5% of them seen only once. The source material was PBMCs or a T cell subset sorted from them (not recorded which). These receptors originate from a man aged 18 to 30 who had mild COVID-19 (a few samples of this study predate the infection). Cell type and time point are not known. Each CDR3 is given with its conserved first and last residue. A D gene is named only where the DNA matches it firmly. The size of a clone is reported for some rows only, either as once, few or many, or as a class for expanded clones.

clone size	V gene	D gene	J gene	CDR3 protein	CDR3 DNA
-	TRBV29-1	TRBD1	TRBJ2-1	CSVDTGTGYNEQFF	TGCAGCGTCGATACCGGGACAGGTTACAATGAGCAGTTCTTC
few	TRBV7-8	-	TRBJ2-6	CASSLVISRQALTGANVLTF	TGTGCCAGCAGCTTAGTCATCTCCAGGCAGGCCCTAACGGGGGCCAACGTCCTGACTTTC
few	TRBV4-3	TRBD2	TRBJ2-5	CASRRTSGGLQETQYF	TGCGCCAGCAGACGGACTAGCGGGGGCCTCCAAGAGACCCAGTACTTC
few	TRBV3-1	-	TRBJ2-7	CASSHQGSSYEQYF	TGTGCCAGCAGCCATCAGGGGAGCTCCTACGAGCAGTACTTC
many	TRBV5-1	-	TRBJ2-5	CASSLGGPPETQYF	TGCGCCAGCAGCTTGGGAGGGCCCCCGGAGACCCAGTACTTC
few	TRBV10-3	TRBD1	TRBJ1-2	CAISEARTQGAYGYTF	TGTGCCATCAGTGAGGCTAGGACGCAGGGGGCGTATGGCTACACCTTC
few	TRBV11-2	TRBD2	TRBJ2-5	CASSPVGLAGRSRYF	TGTGCCAGCAGCCCCGTGGGACTAGCGGGACGGAGTCGGTACTTC
few	TRBV6-1	TRBD1	TRBJ1-1	CASSEDRGDTEAFF	TGTGCCAGCAGTGAAGACAGGGGCGACACTGAAGCTTTCTTT
-	TRBV7-2	-	TRBJ1-4	CASRDWNEKLFF	TGTGCCAGCAGAGATTGGAATGAAAAACTGTTTTTT
many	TRBV4-3	-	TRBJ2-3	CASSQDLPGGGTDTQYF	TGCGCCAGCAGCCAAGACTTACCTGGAGGGGGCACAGATACGCAGTATTTT
-	TRBV30	TRBD1	TRBJ2-2	CASATGAVSTGELFF	TGTGCCTCTGCGACAGGGGCAGTATCCACCGGGGAGCTGTTTTTT
few	TRBV29-1	TRBD2	TRBJ2-6	CSVAPTSGGAGANVLTF	TGCAGCGTTGCCCCGACTAGCGGGGGGGCTGGGGCCAACGTCCTGACTTTC
-	TRBV18	-	TRBJ2-1	CASSPRGYNEQFF	TGTGCCAGCTCACCGAGGGGTTACAATGAGCAGTTCTTC
few	TRBV11-3	-	TRBJ2-5	CASSAWGEETQYF	TGTGCCAGCAGCGCTTGGGGGGAAGAGACCCAGTACTTC
-	TRBV28	-	TRBJ1-3	CASSWGYSGNTIYF	TGTGCCAGCAGTTGGGGGTACTCTGGAAACACCATATATTTT
few	TRBV11-2	TRBD1	TRBJ1-5	CASSPGTGKFNQPQHF	TGTGCCAGCAGCCCCGGGACAGGGAAATTCAATCAGCCCCAGCATTTT
many	TRBV5-1	-	TRBJ1-2	CASSSPGGGYTF	TGCGCCAGCAGCTCCCCGGGGGGAGGCTACACCTTC
-	TRBV7-2	TRBD1	TRBJ1-2	CASRTTGPGGSYGYTF	TGTGCCAGCAGGACAACCGGGCCAGGGGGCAGCTATGGCTACACCTTC
-	TRBV7-8	-	TRBJ2-2	CASSLGWGLNTGELFF	TGTGCCAGCAGCTTAGGGTGGGGGCTGAACACCGGGGAGCTGTTTTTT
many	TRBV7-2	-	TRBJ1-5	CASSLVEGDQPQHF	TGTGCCAGCAGCTTAGTTGAGGGGGATCAGCCCCAGCATTTT
few	TRBV21-1	-	TRBJ2-7	CASTQRSHGALEQYF	TGTGCCAGCACCCAGAGATCACACGGAGCCCTCGAGCAGTACTTC
-	TRBV4-3	-	TRBJ1-4	CASSRYMGRRSNEKLFF	TGCGCCAGCAGCCGTTATATGGGACGCCGGAGTAATGAAAAACTGTTTTTT
many	TRBV7-2	TRBD1	TRBJ2-4	CASSSPGQGGYIQYF	TGTGCCAGCAGCTCTCCGGGACAGGGAGGCTACATTCAGTACTTC
-	TRBV27	TRBD2	TRBJ2-5	CASSPRGGRGETQYF	TGTGCCAGCAGTCCCCGGGGGGGGCGCGGAGAGACCCAGTACTTC
-	TRBV3-1	-	TRBJ2-3	CASGILSGDTDTQYF	TGTGCCAGCGGTATCTTAAGCGGAGACACAGATACGCAGTATTTT
-	TRBV20-1	-	TRBJ1-5	CSADSRNQPQHF	TGCAGTGCCGACAGCAGGAATCAGCCCCAGCATTTT
many	TRBV5-1	-	TRBJ2-3	CASNQGEKADTQYF	TGCGCCAGCAATCAGGGAGAGAAAGCGGATACGCAGTATTTT
-	TRBV12-3/TRBV12-4	TRBD1	TRBJ1-1	CASRIQGVNTEAFF	TGTGCCAGCAGGATACAGGGGGTGAACACTGAAGCTTTCTTT
-	TRBV7-8	TRBD2	TRBJ2-5	CASSTGLAARGVETQYF	TGTGCCAGCAGCACGGGACTAGCGGCCCGTGGGGTCGAGACCCAGTACTTC
few	TRBV4-2	TRBD1	TRBJ1-1	CASSPLTGGVTEAFF	TGTGCCAGCAGCCCACTGACAGGGGGCGTTACTGAAGCTTTCTTT
few	TRBV5-5	-	TRBJ2-7	CASSLLGESSYEQYF	TGTGCCAGCAGCTTGCTCGGGGAGAGCTCCTACGAGCAGTACTTC
-	TRBV7-9	-	TRBJ1-1	CASIDSTMTYTEAFF	TGTGCCAGCATAGACAGCACTATGACGTACACTGAAGCTTTCTTT
few	TRBV12-3/TRBV12-4	-	TRBJ2-5	CASTPRTGNQETQYF	TGTGCCAGTACGCCAAGGACGGGAAACCAAGAGACCCAGTACTTC
-	TRBV5-1	-	TRBJ1-3	CASSPPGGNTIYF	TGCGCCAGCAGCCCGCCGGGGGGAAACACCATATATTTT
few	TRBV7-2	-	TRBJ2-6	CASSISSATGANVLTF	TGTGCCAGCAGCATATCTAGCGCCACTGGGGCCAACGTCCTGACTTTC
-	TRBV5-1	-	TRBJ1-5	CASSLGPGEAQPQHF	TGCGCCAGCAGCTTGGGCCCAGGGGAAGCTCAGCCCCAGCATTTT
-	TRBV11-2	TRBD2	TRBJ2-1	CASSLFGGFFNEQFF	TGTGCCAGCAGCTTATTCGGGGGGTTTTTCAATGAGCAGTTCTTC
-	TRBV7-6	-	TRBJ2-5	CASSSSLASETQYF	TGTGCCAGCAGCTCGTCTCTAGCTTCGGAGACCCAGTACTTC
many	TRBV7-8	-	TRBJ1-5	CASSRGRGTDQPQHF	TGTGCCAGCAGCCGGGGCAGGGGAACGGATCAGCCCCAGCATTTT
-	TRBV30	-	TRBJ1-5	CAWTGNQNQPQHF	TGTGCCTGGACAGGGAACCAAAATCAGCCCCAGCATTTT
many	TRBV7-9	TRBD2	TRBJ2-1	CASSHLRGLAGVNEQFF	TGTGCCAGCAGCCACCTGAGGGGGCTAGCGGGGGTGAATGAGCAGTTCTTC